The clone carrying this TCR beta chain was found once. Its antigen is still unknown. V was clipped by 8 bases and J by 2 bases; unmatched bases: 8. CDR3 length: 15 amino acids. Germline assignment: CDR1 SGHTA and CDR2 FQGNSA. The data belong to a study of early T cells in non-severe SARS-CoV-2 infection. Study-level points and caveats: The matching step, a VDJdb search, favored anti-spike CD8 responses and missed private and CD4 specificities.

A single record per CDR3 protein comes from TCRdb applying MiXCR to the 5' RACE reads. Seen here are some 110,000 distinct CDR3 sequences, under 15% observed once, and the top ten hold roughly 22%. Input material: whole blood. The V gene is TRBV7-2, the J gene TRBJ2-3; 9 bases line up with TRBD2. The clonotype was recovered from an adult who was a healthcare worker with PCR-confirmed SARS-CoV-2 infection or an uninfected control (not recorded which). This CDR3 is CASLLAGANTDTQYF. In DNA form, the CDR3 reads TGTGCCAGCCTCTTAGCGGGGGCGAACACAGATACGCAGTATTTT.